This T cell receptor (beta chain) was recorded in a study of T cell responses to AZD1222 COVID-19 vaccine. The study's findings and limits: Increased Spike-specific TCR breadth and depth were observed after two AZD1222 doses. The sample set comprised mostly white British donors with more females, and clonal diversity was possibly underestimated. Close to half of spike-specific TCRs reportedly recognize unmutated variant regions.

This CDR3 is 13 amino acids long. In germline, CDR1 is SNHLY, CDR2 FYNNEI. Trimming removed 5 bases from V and 6 bases from J, with 11 bases in between. As for this clone: Its matching antigen is unknown.

Pooling covered second doses at about 4 or about 12 weeks. Produced via immunoSEQ multiplex PCR; TCRdb's table is partial and in-frame only. The sample has tens of thousands of clones, roughly 88% seen once; the top ten hold about 10%. The genes are TRBV2 and TRBJ2-1; tentatively, D is TRBD2 (6 bases). The sample consisted of peripheral blood, taken 28 days after the second AZD1222 dose. The clonotype was recovered from an adult who received the AZD1222 COVID-19 vaccine. CDR3 amino acids: CASSRDSGNEQFF. DNA for the CDR3: TGTGCCAGCAGTAGGGACTCCGGCAATGAGCAGTTCTTC.